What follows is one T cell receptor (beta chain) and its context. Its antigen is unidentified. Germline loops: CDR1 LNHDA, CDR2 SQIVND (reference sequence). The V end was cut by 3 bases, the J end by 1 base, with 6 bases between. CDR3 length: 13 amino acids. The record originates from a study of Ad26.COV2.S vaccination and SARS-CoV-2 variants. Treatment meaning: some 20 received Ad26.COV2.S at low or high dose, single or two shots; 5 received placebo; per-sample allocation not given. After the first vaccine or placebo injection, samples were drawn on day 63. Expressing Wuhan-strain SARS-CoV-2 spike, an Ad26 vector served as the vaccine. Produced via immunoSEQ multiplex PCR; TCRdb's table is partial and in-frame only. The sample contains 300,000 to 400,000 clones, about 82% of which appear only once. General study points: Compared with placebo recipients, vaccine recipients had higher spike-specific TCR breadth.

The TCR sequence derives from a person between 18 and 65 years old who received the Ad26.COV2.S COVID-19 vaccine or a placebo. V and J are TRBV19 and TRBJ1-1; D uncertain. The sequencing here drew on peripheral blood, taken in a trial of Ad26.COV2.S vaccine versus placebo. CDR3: CASSIWGNTEAFF. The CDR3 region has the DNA TGTGCCAGTAGTATCTGGGGGAACACTGAAGCTTTCTTT.